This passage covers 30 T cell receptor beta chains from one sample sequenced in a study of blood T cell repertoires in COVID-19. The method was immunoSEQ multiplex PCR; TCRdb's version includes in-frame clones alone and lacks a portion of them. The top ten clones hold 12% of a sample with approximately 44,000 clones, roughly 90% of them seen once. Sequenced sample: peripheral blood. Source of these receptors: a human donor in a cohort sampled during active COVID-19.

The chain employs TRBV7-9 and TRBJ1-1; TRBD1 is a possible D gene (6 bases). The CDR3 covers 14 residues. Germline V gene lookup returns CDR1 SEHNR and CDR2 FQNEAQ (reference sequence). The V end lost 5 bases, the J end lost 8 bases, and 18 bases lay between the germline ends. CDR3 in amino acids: CASSPKGQFREAFF. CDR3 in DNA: TGTGCCAGCAGCCCTAAGGGACAATTCCGGGAAGCTTTCTTT.

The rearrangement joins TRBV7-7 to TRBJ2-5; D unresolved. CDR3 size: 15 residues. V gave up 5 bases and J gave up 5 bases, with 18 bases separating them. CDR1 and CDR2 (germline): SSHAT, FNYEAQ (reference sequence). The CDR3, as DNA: TGTGCCAGCAGCACTGGTACCGTAATCGGGGAGACCCAGTACTTC. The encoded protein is CASSTGTVIGETQYF.

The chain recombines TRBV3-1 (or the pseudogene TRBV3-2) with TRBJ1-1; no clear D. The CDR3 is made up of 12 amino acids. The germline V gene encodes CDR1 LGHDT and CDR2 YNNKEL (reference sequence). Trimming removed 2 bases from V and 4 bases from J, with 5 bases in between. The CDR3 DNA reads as TGTGCCAGCAGCCAATACGGCACTGAAGCTTTCTTT. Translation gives CASSQYGTEAFF.

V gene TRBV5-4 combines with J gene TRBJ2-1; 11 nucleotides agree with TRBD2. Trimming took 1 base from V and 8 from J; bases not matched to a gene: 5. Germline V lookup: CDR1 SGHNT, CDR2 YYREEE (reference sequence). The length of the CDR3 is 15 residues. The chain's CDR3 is CASSLYTSGSDEQFF. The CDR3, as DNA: TGTGCCAGCAGCTTGTATACTAGCGGGAGTGATGAGCAGTTCTTC.

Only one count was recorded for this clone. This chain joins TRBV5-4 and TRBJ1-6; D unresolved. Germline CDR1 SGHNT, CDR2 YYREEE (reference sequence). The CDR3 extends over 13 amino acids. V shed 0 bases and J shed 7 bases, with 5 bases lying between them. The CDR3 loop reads CASSLDQNSPLHF. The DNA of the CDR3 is TGTGCCAGCAGCTTGGATCAGAATTCACCCCTCCACTTT.

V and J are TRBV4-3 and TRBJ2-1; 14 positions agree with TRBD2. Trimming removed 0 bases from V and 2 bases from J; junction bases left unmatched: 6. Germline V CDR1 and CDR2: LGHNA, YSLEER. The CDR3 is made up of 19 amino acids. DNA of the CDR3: TGCGCCAGCAGCCAAGACAGGGGACTAGCGGGGGCACCCTACAATGAGCAGTTCTTC. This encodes CASSQDRGLAGAPYNEQFF.

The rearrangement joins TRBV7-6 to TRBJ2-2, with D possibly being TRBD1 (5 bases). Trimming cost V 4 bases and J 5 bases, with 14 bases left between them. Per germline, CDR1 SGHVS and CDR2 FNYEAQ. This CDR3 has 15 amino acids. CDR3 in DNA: TGTGCCAGCAGCTCCAGGGTGGGGTATACCGGGGAGCTGTTTTTT. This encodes CASSSRVGYTGELFF.

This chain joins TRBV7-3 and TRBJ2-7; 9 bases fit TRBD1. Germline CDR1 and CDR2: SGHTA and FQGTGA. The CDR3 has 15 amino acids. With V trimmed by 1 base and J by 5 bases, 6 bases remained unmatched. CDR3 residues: CASSLRGTGRDEQYF. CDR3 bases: TGTGCCAGCAGCTTAAGGGGGACAGGGCGGGACGAGCAGTACTTC.

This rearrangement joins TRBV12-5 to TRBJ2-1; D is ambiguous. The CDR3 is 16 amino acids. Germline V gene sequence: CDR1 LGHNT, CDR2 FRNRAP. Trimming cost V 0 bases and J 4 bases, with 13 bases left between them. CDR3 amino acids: CASGLVTSVRYNEQFF. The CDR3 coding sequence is TGTGCTAGTGGTTTGGTAACGAGCGTGCGATACAATGAGCAGTTCTTC.

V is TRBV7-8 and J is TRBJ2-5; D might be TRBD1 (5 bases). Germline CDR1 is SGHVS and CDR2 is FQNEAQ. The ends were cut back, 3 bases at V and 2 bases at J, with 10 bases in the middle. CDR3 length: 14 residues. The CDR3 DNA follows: TGTGCCAGCAGCTTGCCACAGGCGCAAGAGACCCAGTACTTC. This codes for CASSLPQAQETQYF.

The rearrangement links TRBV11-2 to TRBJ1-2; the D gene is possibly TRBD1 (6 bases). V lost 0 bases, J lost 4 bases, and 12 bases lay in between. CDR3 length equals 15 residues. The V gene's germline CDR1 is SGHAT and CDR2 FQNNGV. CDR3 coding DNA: TGTGCCAGCAGCTTAGAGGGGGGGCGATCCTATGGCTACACCTTC. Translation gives CASSLEGGRSYGYTF.

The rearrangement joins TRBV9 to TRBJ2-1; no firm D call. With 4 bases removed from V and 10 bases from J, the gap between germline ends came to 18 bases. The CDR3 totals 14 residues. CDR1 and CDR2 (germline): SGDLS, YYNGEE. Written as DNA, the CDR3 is TGTGCCAGCAGCCCCGATCCCCATCGCGGAGAGCAGTTCTTC. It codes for CASSPDPHRGEQFF.

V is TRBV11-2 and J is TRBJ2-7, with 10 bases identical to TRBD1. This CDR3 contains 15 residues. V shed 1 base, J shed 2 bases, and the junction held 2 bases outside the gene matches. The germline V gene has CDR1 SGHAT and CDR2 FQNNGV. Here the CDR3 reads CASSLGDRGAYEQYF. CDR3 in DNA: TGTGCCAGCAGCTTAGGGGACAGGGGCGCCTACGAGCAGTACTTC.

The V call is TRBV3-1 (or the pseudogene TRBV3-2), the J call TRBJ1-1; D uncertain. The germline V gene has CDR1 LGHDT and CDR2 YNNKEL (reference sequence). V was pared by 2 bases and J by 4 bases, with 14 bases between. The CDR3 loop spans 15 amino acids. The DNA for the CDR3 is TGTGCCAGCAGCCAACTATTCCGTCGGGGCACTGAAGCTTTCTTT. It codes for CASSQLFRRGTEAFF.

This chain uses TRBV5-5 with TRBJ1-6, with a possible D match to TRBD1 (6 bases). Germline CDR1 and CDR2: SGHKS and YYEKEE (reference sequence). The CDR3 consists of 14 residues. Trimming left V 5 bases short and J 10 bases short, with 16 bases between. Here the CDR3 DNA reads TGTGCCAGCAGACAGGGATCGGGCTTGTCACCCCTCCACTTT. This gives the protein CASRQGSGLSPLHF.

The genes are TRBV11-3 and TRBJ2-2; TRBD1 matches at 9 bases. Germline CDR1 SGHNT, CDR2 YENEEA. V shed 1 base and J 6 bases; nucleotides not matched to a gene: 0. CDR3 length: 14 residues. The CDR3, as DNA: TGTGCCAGCAGCTTAGGACAGGGGGCCGGGGAGCTGTTTTTT. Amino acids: CASSLGQGAGELFF.

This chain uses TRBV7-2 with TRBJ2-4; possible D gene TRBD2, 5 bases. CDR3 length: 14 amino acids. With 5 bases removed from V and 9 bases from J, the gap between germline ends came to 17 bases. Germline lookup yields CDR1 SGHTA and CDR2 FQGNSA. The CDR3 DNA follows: TGTGCCAGCAGCCGCGGGTGGCGACTGCCCATTCAGTACTTC. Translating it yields CASSRGWRLPIQYF.

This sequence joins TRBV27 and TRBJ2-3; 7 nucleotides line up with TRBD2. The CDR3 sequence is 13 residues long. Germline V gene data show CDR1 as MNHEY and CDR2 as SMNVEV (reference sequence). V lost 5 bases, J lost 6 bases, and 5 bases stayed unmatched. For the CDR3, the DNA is TGTGCCAGCAGTCCCCAGGGAGGGGATACGCAGTATTTT. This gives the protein CASSPQGGDTQYF.

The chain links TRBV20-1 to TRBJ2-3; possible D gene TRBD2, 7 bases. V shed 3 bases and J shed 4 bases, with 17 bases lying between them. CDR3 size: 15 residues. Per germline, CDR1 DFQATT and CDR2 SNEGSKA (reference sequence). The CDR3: CSASGEGGRPDTQYF. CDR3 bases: TGCAGTGCTAGTGGAGAGGGGGGGAGGCCAGATACGCAGTATTTT.

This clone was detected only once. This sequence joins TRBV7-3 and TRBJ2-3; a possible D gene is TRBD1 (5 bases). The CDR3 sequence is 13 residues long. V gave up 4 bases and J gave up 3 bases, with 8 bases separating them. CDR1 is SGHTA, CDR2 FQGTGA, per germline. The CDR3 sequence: CASSSRQTDTQYF. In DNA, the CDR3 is TGTGCCAGCAGCTCCCGACAGACAGATACGCAGTATTTT.

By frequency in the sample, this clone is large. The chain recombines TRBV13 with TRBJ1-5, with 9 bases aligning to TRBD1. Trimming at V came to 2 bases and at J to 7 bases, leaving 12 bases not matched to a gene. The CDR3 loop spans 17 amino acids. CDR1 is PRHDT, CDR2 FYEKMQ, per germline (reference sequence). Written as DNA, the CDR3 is TGTGCCAGCAGCTTAAATTCTGGGGACAGGGCTAAGCAGCCCCAGCATTTT. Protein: CASSLNSGDRAKQPQHF.

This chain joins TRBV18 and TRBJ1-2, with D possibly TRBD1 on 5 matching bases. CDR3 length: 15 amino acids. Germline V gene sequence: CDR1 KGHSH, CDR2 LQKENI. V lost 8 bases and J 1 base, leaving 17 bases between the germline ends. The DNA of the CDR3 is TGTGCCAGCGGCAATGATGGGGCTTTTAACTATGGCTACACCTTC. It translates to CASGNDGAFNYGYTF.

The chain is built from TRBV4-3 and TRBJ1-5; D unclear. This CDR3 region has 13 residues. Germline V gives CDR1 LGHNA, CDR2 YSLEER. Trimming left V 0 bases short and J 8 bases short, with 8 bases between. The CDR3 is CASSQDRFEPQHF. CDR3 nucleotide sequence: TGCGCCAGCAGCCAAGACAGGTTTGAGCCCCAGCATTTT.

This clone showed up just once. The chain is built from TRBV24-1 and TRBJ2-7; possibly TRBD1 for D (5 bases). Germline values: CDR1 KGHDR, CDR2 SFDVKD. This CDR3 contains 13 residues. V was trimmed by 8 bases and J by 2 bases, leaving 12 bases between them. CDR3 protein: CATKRDSTYEQYF. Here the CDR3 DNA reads TGTGCCACCAAGAGAGACAGCACCTACGAGCAGTACTTC.

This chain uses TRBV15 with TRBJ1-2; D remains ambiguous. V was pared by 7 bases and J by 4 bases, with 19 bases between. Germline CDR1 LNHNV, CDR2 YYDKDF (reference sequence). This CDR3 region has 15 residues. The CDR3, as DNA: TGTGCCACCACCCCGTCATCCGCTCTAGTCTATGGCTACACCTTC. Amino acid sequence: CATTPSSALVYGYTF.

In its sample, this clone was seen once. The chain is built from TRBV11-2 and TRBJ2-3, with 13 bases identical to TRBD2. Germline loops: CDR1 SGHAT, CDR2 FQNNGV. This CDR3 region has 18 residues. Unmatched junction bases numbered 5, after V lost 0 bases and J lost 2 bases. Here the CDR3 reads CASSLELAGGPVTDTQYF. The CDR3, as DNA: TGTGCCAGCAGCTTAGAACTAGCGGGGGGGCCCGTCACAGATACGCAGTATTTT.

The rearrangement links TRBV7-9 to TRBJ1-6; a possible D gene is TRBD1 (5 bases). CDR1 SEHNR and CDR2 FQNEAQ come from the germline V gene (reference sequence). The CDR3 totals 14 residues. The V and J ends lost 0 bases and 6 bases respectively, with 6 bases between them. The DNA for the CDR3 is TGTGCCAGCAGCTTAGCCGACAGTAATTCACCCCTCCACTTT. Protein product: CASSLADSNSPLHF.

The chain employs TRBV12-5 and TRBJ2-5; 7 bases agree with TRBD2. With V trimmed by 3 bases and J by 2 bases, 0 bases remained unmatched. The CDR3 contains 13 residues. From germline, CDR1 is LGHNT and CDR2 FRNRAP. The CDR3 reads CASGLAGQETQYF. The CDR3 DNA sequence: TGTGCTAGTGGTTTAGCGGGACAAGAGACCCAGTACTTC.

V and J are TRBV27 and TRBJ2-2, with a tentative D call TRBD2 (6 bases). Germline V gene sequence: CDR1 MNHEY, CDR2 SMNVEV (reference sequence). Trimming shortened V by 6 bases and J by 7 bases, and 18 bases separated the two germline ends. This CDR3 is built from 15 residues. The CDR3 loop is CASRGGLSGRGELFF. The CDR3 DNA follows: TGTGCCAGCAGGGGAGGACTATCTGGCCGCGGGGAGCTGTTTTTT.

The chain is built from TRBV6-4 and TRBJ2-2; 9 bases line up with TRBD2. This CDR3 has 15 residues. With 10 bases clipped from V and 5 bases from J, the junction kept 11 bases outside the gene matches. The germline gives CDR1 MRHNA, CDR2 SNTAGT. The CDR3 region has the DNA TGTGCCACCCAAGTGCTAGCGGGAACAACCGGGGAGCTGTTTTTT. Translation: CATQVLAGTTGELFF.